This T cell receptor beta chain is from a study of CD8 T cells in ankylosing spondylitis. This clonotype was seen only a few times. Each TCR beta library was made by quantitative 5'-RACE that incorporated molecular barcodes. Using its own MiXCR run on the 5' RACE reads, TCRdb lists one record per CDR3 protein. Seen here are 210,000 or so distinct CDR3 sequences, about 26% observed once, and the top ten hold 6.6%. Germline CDR1 is MNHEY and CDR2 is SVGEGT. V was trimmed by 0 bases and J by 4 bases, leaving 10 bases between them. CDR3 length equals 15 residues. The chain couples TRBV6-2 or TRBV6-3 to TRBJ2-1; no clear D gene. Sequences were obtained from blood, either unsorted or a sorted T cell fraction (not recorded which). The sequence derives from a male donor with ankylosing spondylitis or in good health (not recorded which). The DNA of the CDR3 is TGTGCCAGCAGTTACTCGAACCCAACATACAATGAGCAGTTCTTC. This encodes CASSYSNPTYNEQFF.